This T cell receptor (beta chain) was sequenced during a study of T cells after yellow fever vaccination. This CDR3 has 14 amino acids. With 7 bases removed from V and 0 bases from J, the gap between germline ends came to 7 bases. Germline CDR1 and CDR2: SNHLY and FYNNEI. TCRdb used MiXCR to reprocess the 5' RACE reads, holding one entry per CDR3 protein. The data hold 620,000 or so distinct CDR3 sequences, with roughly an eighth observed a single time. Study outcomes and limitations: Post-booster repertoires again held most primary-vaccination clones (about 95% CD4, roughly 88% CD8). Weaker overall was a secondary response that nonetheless peaked faster, on day 5 versus 15.

Turning to this clonotype: Its target is unknown.

The chain carries TRBV2 and TRBJ2-6; D uncertain. This sequence originates from a man younger than 40 who received the YFV17D yellow fever vaccine. The sample here was PBMCs, taken on the day of the yellow fever booster vaccination. The CDR3 region is CASTSVSGANVLTF. As DNA, the CDR3 is TGTGCCAGCACCTCAGTCTCTGGGGCCAACGTCCTGACTTTC.